This T cell receptor (beta chain) is drawn from a study of blood T cell repertoires in COVID-19 (dated by TCRdb to 2020 to 2021). Regarding the complete study: Recovered participants in ImmuneRACE Cohort 3 were defined as having two consecutive negative NP/OP PCR tests, clearance from a healthcare professional, or resolution of symptoms. Samples from collaborators originated in the United States, Italy and Spain and spanned both the acute and convalescent phases of COVID-19. The material from the prospective study consisted of cDNA or gDNA derived from T cells, B-cell-depleted T cells, or PBMCs. Deeply sampled blood TCRbeta repertoires from subjects exposed to, actively infected with, or recovered from COVID-19 were included in the dataset. The repertoires were released in a freely available public database intended as a resource for research on the immune response to SARS-CoV-2. Samples were obtained from the ongoing ImmuneRACE study (first 160 participants) and from some 1,300 subjects provided by 6 global collaborators. The sample metadata nearly always contained a de-identified subject ID, COVID-19 status, age in years and sex. HLA class I and class II types, where available, came from metadata supplied by the sample provider rather than from assay-based typing.

On this clone itself: This clone's antigen is unknown. Base-call qualities are not available, and no considerably larger clone is one nucleotide away.

From V the trimming removes 5 bases and from J it removes 0 bases, while the gene matches leave 4 bases of the junction unaccounted for. In the germline V gene (reference sequence), CDR1 corresponds to SGHNT and CDR2 to YYREEE. The CDR3 numbers 15 residues from cysteine through phenylalanine. Only the CDR3 region is kept as DNA, spanning 45 bases read in frame from base 1. Participants in the prospective study were aged roughly 18 to 89 years, lived in about two dozen United States geographic areas, and enrolled through a virtual design. Cohort assignment in the prospective study relied on participant-reported clinical history from a screening survey and a study questionnaire. Mobile phlebotomists in the prospective study collected whole blood, serum and a nasopharyngeal or oropharyngeal swab from every participant. Participants in the prospective study had the option to provide additional blood draws and questionnaires over a roughly 2-month period. Before DNA extraction, blood samples from the prospective study were shipped at room temperature or frozen.

What the research found in general, with its limitations: The quantity of clinical and demographic metadata differed by source and by participant and was supplied without curation.

TCRbeta CDR3 regions were amplified from genomic DNA by means of the immunoSEQ Assay, a bias-controlled multiplex PCR. The authors' analysis ran thus. The number of nucleated cells in each sample was estimated by amplification of reference gene primers within the assay. To quantify the absolute abundance of each unique TCRbeta CDR3 rearrangement, sequence reads were collapsed and filtered. For each sample, productive Simpson clonality was calculated by taking the square root of Simpson's diversity index across productive rearrangements. TCRdb provides this immuneACCESS table in a form limited to in-frame rearrangements. Some clones are lacking; in checked studies, under half of them reflect an unresolved V gene, and why the rest are absent is not known. For V, J and clone size, that table is used; D and trimming come from the DNA. Across this sample there are 150,000 to 200,000 clones, with 86% seen only once. The top ten clonotypes cover approximately 23% of the sample.

The TCR originated in a woman between 40 and 50 years old in a cohort exposed to, infected with or recovered from COVID-19 (not recorded which). Recombination linked TRBV5-4 to TRBJ2-3; 9 nucleotides in the junction match TRBD2. The sequenced sample was PBMCs or T cells enriched from blood (not recorded which). The CDR3 protein sequence reads: CASRVTSGSTDTQYF. The DNA is as follows: TGTGCCAGCAGGGTTACTAGCGGGAGCACAGATACGCAGTATTTT.